These 9 T cell receptor beta chains came from one sample sequenced in a study of CD8 T cells in ankylosing spondylitis (dated by TCRdb to about 2017). General conclusions and limits of the study: A TCR beta motif made up of fewer than 10 highly homologous amino acid variants appeared to be characteristic of blood from ankylosing spondylitis patients.

Library preparation employed 5' RACE. Sequenced on an Illumina HiSeq 2500. TCRdb took the public reads, trimmed them with fastp at Q25, ran MiXCR for clone calling and kept in-frame beta chains. Rows merge per CDR3 protein into single entries with the most common DNA and genes. A total of about 400,000 distinct CDR3 sequences appear in this sample, around 20% of them only once. The ten biggest clones cover approximately 15% of the sample. The antigens of these receptors remain unknown. Sequencing was carried out using blood, either unsorted or a sorted T cell fraction (not recorded which). These receptors came from a male donor with ankylosing spondylitis.

This chain uses TRBV7-9 with TRBJ2-3, with TRBD1 matching over 8 bases. The germline gives CDR1 SEHNR, CDR2 FQNEAQ (reference sequence). J lost 1 base, V lost 2 bases, and 2 bases had no gene match. The CDR3 consists of 15 residues. This chain's CDR3 is CASSLQGARTDTQYF. The CDR3 nucleotides read TGTGCCAGCAGCTTACAGGGGGCCCGCACAGATACGCAGTATTTT.

The chain uses TRBV20-1 and TRBJ2-5; 8 bases match TRBD2. The CDR3 has 15 residues. V lost 5 bases to trimming and J lost 5 bases; unmatched junction nucleotides: 13. Germline CDR1 is DFQATT and CDR2 is SNEGSKA (reference sequence). The CDR3 DNA reads TGCAGTGCTCTCCACCCCGGGAGGGCCTGGGAGACCCAGTACTTC. Translation gives CSALHPGRAWETQYF.

The chain uses TRBV7-2 and TRBJ1-5; D is undetermined. V lost 2 bases, J lost 4 bases, and 12 bases lay in between. The CDR3 is 15 amino acids. CDR1 is SGHTA and CDR2 is FQGNSA in the germline V gene. CDR3 nucleotides: TGTGCCAGCAGCTTATGGTTGTCGGAGAATCAGCCCCAGCATTTT. It is translated as CASSLWLSENQPQHF.

There are a few counts of this clonotype. The J gene is TRBJ2-7, the V gene TRBV5-6, with D hard to call. V shed 2 bases and J shed 3 bases, with 18 bases lying between them. Germline CDR1 and CDR2: SGHDT and YYEEEE. The CDR3 runs 16 residues. CDR3 bases: TGTGCCAGCAGCTTAATAGGGCAGACACATTTCTACGAGCAGTACTTC. It translates to CASSLIGQTHFYEQYF.

This clonotype was seen a few times. V and J are TRBV6-1 and TRBJ1-3; the match to TRBD1 covers 8 bases. The CDR3 spans 14 residues. Germline values: CDR1 MNHNS, CDR2 SASEGT. The junction had 6 bases not matched to a gene; V was cut back by 7 bases and J by 4 bases. CDR3 residues: CASTGQGYGNTIYF. Written as DNA, the CDR3 is TGTGCCAGCACCGGACAGGGTTACGGAAACACCATATATTTT.

This clonotype has more than one count but fewer than ten. The V and J genes are TRBV5-1 and TRBJ2-3; D is perhaps TRBD1 (7 bases). The CDR3 runs 13 residues. V lost 7 bases, J lost 0 bases, and 9 bases lay in between. Germline values: CDR1 SGHRS, CDR2 YFSETQ. The CDR3 DNA is TGCGCCAGCGCGGGACAGAGCACAGATACGCAGTATTTT. It specifies CASAGQSTDTQYF.

This clonotype was observed at least ten times. The chain has TRBV7-3 and TRBJ2-2; possible D gene TRBD2, 6 bases. The V and J ends lost 5 bases and 4 bases respectively, with 17 bases between them. The CDR3 length is 16 residues. Germline values: CDR1 SGHTA, CDR2 FQGTGA. The CDR3 bases are TGTGCCAGCAGCAGACCTAATGCTAGCGCCACCGGGGAGCTGTTTTTT. Translation gives CASSRPNASATGELFF.

The chain recombines TRBV2 with TRBJ1-1, with D tentatively TRBD1 (6 bases). Germline lookup yields CDR1 SNHLY and CDR2 FYNNEI. This CDR3 has 13 residues. Between the trimmed V and J ends, which lost 7 bases and 2 bases, there was a span of 11 bases. CDR3 DNA: TGTGCCAGCAACAGGGAGAAAAACACTGAAGCTTTCTTT. Translation: CASNREKNTEAFF.

The J gene is TRBJ2-2, the V gene TRBV11-3; D possibly corresponds to TRBD2 (5 bases). The CDR3 is made up of 16 amino acids. The germline V and J ends were trimmed by 1 base and 6 bases, with 15 bases remaining between them. Germline V CDR1 and CDR2: SGHNT, YENEEA. CDR3 sequence (DNA): TGTGCCAGCAGCTTAGTTTTTGTGGGAGATTCCGGGGAGCTGTTTTTT. Its protein product is CASSLVFVGDSGELFF.